The 12 T cell receptor beta chains in this list originate from one sample, sequenced in a study of T cells in localized non-small cell lung cancer. The method was immunoSEQ multiplex PCR; TCRdb's version includes in-frame clones alone and lacks a portion of them. The repertoire holds 75,000 to 95,000 clones, with 80% to 90% as singletons. This specimen consisted of peripheral blood, obtained before any cancer treatment. The receptor set was obtained from a man aged 35 to 69 with stage I squamous cell lung carcinoma.

The chain uses TRBV7-8 and TRBJ1-4, with D uncertain. V lost 4 bases and J lost 8, with 17 bases in between. This CDR3 contains 15 residues. Germline values: CDR1 SGHVS, CDR2 FQNEAQ. The CDR3 nucleotides are TGTGCCAGCAGCTCAGTAGGACGGCTACCCGAAAAACTGTTTTTT. It codes for CASSSVGRLPEKLFF.

The chain uses TRBV19 and TRBJ2-2; the D is unclear. V lost 6 bases to trimming and J lost 8 bases, with 13 bases between them. Germline V CDR1 and CDR2: LNHDA, SQIVND (reference sequence). The length of the CDR3 is 13 residues. The CDR3 region is CASSRVTLGELFF. In nucleotides, the CDR3 is TGTGCCAGTAGCCGAGTGACTCTGGGGGAGCTGTTTTTT.

Notes on this clone: A read error may account for a junction end that differs from germline. This chain connects TRBV2 to TRBJ2-7, with a tentative D call TRBD2 (5 bases). CDR1 and CDR2 from the germline V gene are SNHLY and FYNNEI. CDR3 length equals 14 residues. CDR3 DNA: TGTGCCTGCAGACGGGATCCCAGCCTGTACGAGCAGTACTTC. This sequence encodes CACRRDPSLYEQYF.

A note on this clone: At one end the junction does not follow the germline gene, possibly because of a read error. This rearrangement joins TRBV6-1 to TRBJ1-5; 9 bases align to TRBD1. Germline V gene sequence: CDR1 MNHNS, CDR2 SASEGT. This CDR3 spans 17 amino acids. CDR3 region: CASREGQGRKGNQPQHF. In DNA, the CDR3 is TGTGCCAGCAGGGAAGGACAGGGGCGTAAGGGTAATCAGCCCCAGCATTTT.

The gene calls are TRBV9 and TRBJ1-5; no definite D call. Trimming took 0 bases from V and 5 from J, leaving 9 bases between them. Per the germline V gene, CDR1 is SGDLS and CDR2 is YYNGEE. The CDR3 sequence is 14 residues long. The CDR3 bases are TGTGCCAGCAGCGTAGACGGGGTCGATCAGCCCCAGCATTTT. It yields the protein CASSVDGVDQPQHF. Full variable domain (missing parts from reference TRBV9 and TRBJ1-5): DSGVTQTPKHLITATGQRVTLRCSPRSGDLSVYWYQQSLDQGLQFLIQYYNGEERAKGNILERFSAQQFPDLHSELNLSSLELGDSALYFCASSVDGVDQPQHFGDGTRLSIL.

V and J are TRBV11-2 and TRBJ2-1, with D hard to call. Germline V CDR1 and CDR2: SGHAT, FQNNGV. The CDR3 is 15 residues long. V shed 5 bases and J shed 0 bases, with 11 bases lying between them. CDR3 protein: CASSPTRLSYNEQFF. The CDR3 DNA follows: TGTGCCAGCAGCCCAACCAGGCTCTCCTACAATGAGCAGTTCTTC.

The rearrangement links TRBV7-3 to TRBJ1-6; D ambiguous. CDR1 and CDR2 from the germline V gene are SGHTA and FQGTGA. V shed 0 bases and J shed 7 bases, with 7 bases lying between them. The CDR3 is 14 amino acids. The CDR3 here is CASSLTGRNSPLHF. CDR3 sequence (DNA): TGTGCCAGCAGCTTAACAGGGCGAAATTCACCCCTCCACTTT. The full variable domain, its missing parts supplied by reference TRBV7-3 and TRBJ1-6, is GAGVSQTPSNKVTEKGKYVELRCDPISGHTALYWYRQSLGQGPEFLIYFQGTGAADDSGLPNDRFFAVRPEGSVSTLKIQRTERGDSAVYLCASSLTGRNSPLHFGNGTRLTVT.

The chain recombines TRBV5-4 with TRBJ1-3, with D perhaps TRBD1 (5 bases). Germline CDR1 and CDR2: SGHNT and YYREEE (reference sequence). CDR3 size: 16 residues. V lost 2 bases and J 0 bases, leaving 12 bases between the germline ends. The CDR3 sequence is CASSFQSGGSGNTIYF. The CDR3 DNA reads as TGTGCCAGCAGCTTTCAAAGTGGGGGCTCTGGAAACACCATATATTTT. Variable domain in full (rest from reference TRBV5-4 and TRBJ1-3): ETGVTQSPTHLIKTRGQQVTLRCSSQSGHNTVSWYQQALGQGPQFIFQYYREEENGRGNFPPRFSGLQFPNYSSELNVNALELDDSALYLCASSFQSGGSGNTIYFGEGSWLTVV.

J is TRBJ2-1 and V is TRBV6-6; 10 positions match TRBD1. V lost 6 bases to trimming and J lost 7 bases; unmatched junction nucleotides: 9. The CDR3 length is 15 residues. CDR1 and CDR2 (germline): MNHNY, SVGAGI (reference sequence). The CDR3 DNA reads TGTGCCAGCAGGAACCGGGACAGGGGTTCGAATGAGCAGTTCTTC. Translating it yields CASRNRDRGSNEQFF.

The chain joins TRBV30 to TRBJ2-5, with D hard to call. V was cut by 2 bases and J by 4 bases, with 11 bases left in between. Germline V lookup: CDR1 GTSNPN, CDR2 SVGIG (reference sequence). The CDR3 runs 13 residues. The CDR3 is CAWSIDAGETQYF. Here the CDR3 DNA reads TGTGCCTGGAGTATCGACGCAGGAGAGACCCAGTACTTC.

The CDR3 loop reads CASRKTGILTSTDTQYF. For the CDR3, the DNA is TGTGCCAGCAGAAAGACCGGGATTCTAACTAGCACAGATACGCAGTATTTT. The chain carries TRBV5-5 and TRBJ2-3; tentatively, D is TRBD2 (5 bases). V gave up 5 bases and J gave up 0 bases, with 19 bases separating them. This CDR3 spans 17 amino acids. From germline, CDR1 is SGHKS and CDR2 YYEKEE (reference sequence).

The rearrangement links TRBV6-6 to TRBJ2-1, with D unclear. Trimming stripped 6 bases from V and 4 bases from J, with 10 bases between. Germline CDR1 reads MNHNY; CDR2 reads SVGAGI (reference sequence). The CDR3 is 13 amino acids. The CDR3, as DNA: TGTGCCAGCAGGCGAAGTACTTACAATGAGCAGTTCTTC. It codes for CASRRSTYNEQFF.